The subject of this entry is one T cell receptor (beta chain). The source of the sample is a study of blood T cell repertoires in COVID-19. Study details: The samples span acute and convalescent COVID-19 from the United States, Italy and Spain. Sources were T cells, B-cell-depleted T cells, or PBMCs; the material itself was cDNA or gDNA.

As processed by the authors: How many nucleated cells were present was estimated from reference gene primer amplification. The assay was immunoSEQ multiplex PCR, and TCRdb's table has in-frame clones only and misses some. From that table come the V and J calls and clone size; the DNA was used to work out D and trimming. This sample carries roughly 410,000 clones, around 89% of them seen once, and the ten largest clones take 0.95% to 1.5%. This CDR3 has 15 residues. The V gene lost 2 bases and the J gene lost 3 bases, with 10 bases spanning the gap. Germline assignment: CDR1 LNHDA and CDR2 SQIVND (reference sequence).

The origin of this receptor is a man aged 35-49 years with acute or convalescent COVID-19. The chain recombines TRBV19 with TRBJ1-4; D is unclear. Sequencing was carried out using peripheral blood. CDR3 loop: CASSILSGSNEKLFF. Here the CDR3 DNA reads TGTGCCAGTAGTATACTTTCAGGATCTAATGAAAAACTGTTTTTT.